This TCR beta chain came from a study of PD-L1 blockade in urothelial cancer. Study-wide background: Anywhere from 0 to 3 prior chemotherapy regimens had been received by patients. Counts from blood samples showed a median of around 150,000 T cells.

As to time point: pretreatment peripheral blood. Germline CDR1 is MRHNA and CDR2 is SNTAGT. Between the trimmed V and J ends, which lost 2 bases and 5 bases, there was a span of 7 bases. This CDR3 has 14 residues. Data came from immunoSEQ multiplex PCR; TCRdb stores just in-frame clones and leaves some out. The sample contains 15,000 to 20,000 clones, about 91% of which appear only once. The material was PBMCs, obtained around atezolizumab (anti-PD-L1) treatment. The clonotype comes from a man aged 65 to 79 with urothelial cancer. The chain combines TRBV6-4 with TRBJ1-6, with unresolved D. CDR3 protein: CASSDMADNSPLHF. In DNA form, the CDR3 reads TGTGCCAGCAGTGACATGGCCGATAATTCACCCCTCCACTTT.